Below are 30 T cell receptor beta chains sequenced from a single sample in a study of cytomegalovirus exposure and HLA in healthy donors. 60 Vbeta and 13 Jbeta primers were used in PCR. Sequencing was performed with immunoSEQ multiplex PCR; in TCRdb, only in-frame clones are kept and a portion is missing. The sample comprises more than 80,000 clones, around 84% of which are singletons, and approximately 4% rests with the top ten. Material: PBMCs. These receptor sequences come from a woman aged 40 to 55 in good health and CMV-seropositive.

The chain is built from TRBV5-6 and TRBJ1-1, with D unclear. The germline V gene has CDR1 SGHDT and CDR2 YYEEEE. Trimming pared 0 bases from V and 4 bases from J, leaving 13 bases between. The CDR3 totals 15 residues. The CDR3: CASSLGPGSGTEAFF. The CDR3 DNA reads TGTGCCAGCAGCTTGGGTCCGGGATCGGGCACTGAAGCTTTCTTT.

CDR3: CASSTRQGQGYTF. The CDR3 DNA is TGTGCCAGTAGTACAAGACAGGGTCAAGGCTACACCTTC. The rearrangement joins TRBV19 to TRBJ1-2; the match to TRBD1 covers 7 bases. Germline V lookup: CDR1 LNHDA, CDR2 SQIVND (reference sequence). The CDR3 totals 13 residues. The ends lost 4 bases at V and 8 bases at J; junction bases unmatched: 7.

A single count supports this clone. This chain joins TRBV29-1 and TRBJ1-1, with TRBD1 matching over 7 bases. The CDR3 extends over 12 amino acids. Germline-derived CDR1 and CDR2 are SQVTM and ANQGSEA. The V and J ends lost 6 bases and 4 bases, in that order; junction bases with no gene match: 5. The CDR3 protein is CSVGQVATEAFF. CDR3 bases: TGCAGCGTCGGACAGGTTGCCACTGAAGCTTTCTTT.

The rearrangement uses TRBV7-3 and TRBJ2-2, with 8 bases matching TRBD1. Trimming at V came to 4 bases and at J to 6 bases, leaving 7 bases not matched to a gene. The germline gives CDR1 SGHTA, CDR2 FQGTGA. The CDR3 contains 15 residues. CDR3 DNA sequence: TGTGCCAGCAGCTCGCTGCCACAGGGGGCCGGGGAGCTGTTTTTT. Its translation: CASSSLPQGAGELFF.

V and J are TRBV15 and TRBJ1-4, with a possible D match to TRBD1 (6 bases). V dropped 1 base and J dropped 5 bases, with 11 bases sitting between them. CDR3 size: 15 residues. Germline V gene lookup returns CDR1 LNHNV and CDR2 YYDKDF (reference sequence). The CDR3 bases are TGTGCCACCAGCAGAGCCCCCGGACAGAATGAAAAACTGTTTTTT. Translating it yields CATSRAPGQNEKLFF.

V and J are TRBV6-1 and TRBJ1-2; D is ambiguous. Trimming cost V 4 bases and J 4 bases, with 10 bases left between them. CDR3 length equals 13 residues. Germline-derived CDR1 and CDR2 are MNHNS and SASEGT. CDR3 DNA sequence: TGTGCCAGCAGTGCCCAAATGGCCTATGGCTACACCTTC. It encodes CASSAQMAYGYTF.

The V and J genes are TRBV2 and TRBJ1-2; D may be TRBD1 (6 bases). V shed 8 bases and J shed 1 base, with 14 bases lying between them. The CDR3 extends over 14 amino acids. CDR1 SNHLY and CDR2 FYNNEI come from the germline V gene. CDR3 bases: TGTGCCAGCGTACAGGGAATTATTAACTATGGCTACACCTTC. Its protein is CASVQGIINYGYTF.

J is TRBJ2-7 and V is TRBV5-4, with 7 bases aligning to TRBD2. The CDR3 loop spans 14 amino acids. The V segment lost 4 bases and the J segment 7 bases; nucleotides outside the gene matches: 11. Germline V gene data show CDR1 as SGHNT and CDR2 as YYREEE (reference sequence). The CDR3 sequence is CASSPGGTGGEQYF. CDR3 coding DNA: TGTGCCAGCAGCCCGGGCGGGACGGGGGGTGAGCAGTACTTC.

The sample holds one count of this clone. V gene TRBV5-1 combines with J gene TRBJ2-3, with TRBD1 matching 8 bases. Germline CDR1 SGHRS, CDR2 YFSETQ. V trimming: 3 bases; J trimming: 0 bases; junction bases outside the gene matches: 6. The CDR3 consists of 16 residues. The CDR3: CASSWGQDLSTDTQYF. Here the CDR3 DNA reads TGCGCCAGCAGCTGGGGACAGGACCTTAGCACAGATACGCAGTATTTT.

This clone has a single count. The rearrangement links TRBV5-5 to TRBJ1-1, with D unresolved. Germline lookup yields CDR1 SGHKS and CDR2 YYEKEE (reference sequence). CDR3 length: 13 amino acids. V was trimmed by 2 bases and J by 5 bases, leaving 10 bases between them. The CDR3 DNA follows: TGTGCCAGCAGCTTAGTTTGGGAGACTGAAGCTTTCTTT. Translation: CASSLVWETEAFF.

The V call is TRBV30, the J call TRBJ2-2; perhaps TRBD2 as D (5 bases). This CDR3 spans 14 amino acids. The ends were cut back, 3 bases at V and 1 base at J, with 9 bases in the middle. In germline, CDR1 is GTSNPN, CDR2 SVGIG (reference sequence). In nucleotides, the CDR3 is TGTGCCTGGAGGACGGGGAAGAACACCGGGGAGCTGTTTTTT. Protein sequence: CAWRTGKNTGELFF.

This clone has a handful of counts. The chain links TRBV6-4 to TRBJ1-3, with D perhaps TRBD1 (6 bases). V gave up 7 bases and J gave up 0 bases, with 19 bases separating them. The CDR3 is 17 amino acids. Germline-derived CDR1 and CDR2 are MRHNA and SNTAGT. CDR3 in DNA: TGTGCCAGCACTAAAAAAACAGGGACCCGCTCTGGAAACACCATATATTTT. Protein sequence: CASTKKTGTRSGNTIYF.

V gene TRBV9 combines with J gene TRBJ2-7; 7 bases are shared with TRBD2. The germline V gene encodes CDR1 SGDLS and CDR2 YYNGEE. The CDR3 extends over 13 amino acids. Trimming removed 0 bases from V and 6 bases from J; junction bases left unmatched: 3. CDR3 sequence: CASSVVGGSEQYF. The CDR3 DNA reads as TGTGCCAGCAGCGTAGTGGGAGGGTCCGAGCAGTACTTC. Combining the CDR3 with reference TRBV9 and TRBJ2-7 gives the whole variable domain DSGVTQTPKHLITATGQRVTLRCSPRSGDLSVYWYQQSLDQGLQFLIQYYNGEERAKGNILERFSAQQFPDLHSELNLSSLELGDSALYFCASSVVGGSEQYFGPGTRLTVT.

The chain carries TRBV7-9 and TRBJ2-1; D is perhaps TRBD1 (5 bases). V lost 6 bases, J lost 10 bases, and 19 bases lay in between. Germline V lookup: CDR1 SEHNR, CDR2 FQNEAQ (reference sequence). This CDR3 has 14 residues. The CDR3 reads CASSVTAIPGEQFF. The CDR3 coding sequence is TGTGCCAGCAGTGTTACGGCTATCCCAGGGGAGCAGTTCTTC. Full variable domain (outside the CDR3, taken from reference TRBV7-9 and TRBJ2-1): DTGVSQNPRHKITKRGQNVTFRCDPISEHNRLYWYRQTLGQGPEFLTYFQNEAQLEKSRLLSDRFSAERPKGSFSTLEIQRTEQGDSAMYLCASSVTAIPGEQFFGPGTRLTVL.

The rearrangement links TRBV10-3 to TRBJ2-7; TRBD1 matches 9 bases. From germline, CDR1 is ENHRY and CDR2 SYGVKD. The length of the CDR3 is 14 residues. The V gene end was trimmed by 6 bases and the J gene end by 7 bases; junction bases not matched to a gene: 10. The CDR3 protein is CAIRGQGGEGEQYF. The CDR3 DNA reads TGTGCCATCAGGGGACAGGGTGGGGAAGGGGAGCAGTACTTC.

The V call is TRBV29-1, the J call TRBJ2-1; 7 bases align to TRBD2. The CDR3 runs to 14 residues. The germline gives CDR1 SQVTM, CDR2 ANQGSEA. CDR3 protein: CTLPRERTYNEQFF. CDR3 DNA: TGCACCCTCCCGCGGGAGCGAACCTACAATGAGCAGTTCTTC.

V usage is TRBV7-9 and J usage is TRBJ2-1; 10 nucleotides agree with TRBD2. V lost 4 bases and J lost 6; bases outside the gene matches: 3. The germline V gene has CDR1 SEHNR and CDR2 FQNEAQ (reference sequence). This CDR3 comprises 14 residues. The CDR3: CASSSAGGPNEQFF. The DNA for the CDR3 is TGTGCCAGCAGCTCAGCGGGAGGGCCCAATGAGCAGTTCTTC.

The sample holds a few counts of this clone. The rearrangement joins TRBV6-1 to TRBJ1-1, with D perhaps matching TRBD1 (6 bases). Per germline, CDR1 MNHNS and CDR2 SASEGT. The CDR3 runs 14 residues. The V end lost 4 bases, the J end lost 1 base, and 10 bases lay between the germline ends. This CDR3 is CASSGGRWNTEAFF. The CDR3 nucleotides are TGTGCCAGCAGTGGGGGGCGTTGGAACACTGAAGCTTTCTTT.

The chain employs TRBV5-1 and TRBJ2-1; tentative D call: TRBD2 (6 bases). V lost 0 bases to trimming and J lost 14 bases, with 15 bases between them. The V gene's germline CDR1 is SGHRS and CDR2 YFSETQ. This CDR3 is 13 amino acids long. The CDR3 nucleotides read TGCGCCAGCAGCTTGGGCGGGACGGGAAATAAGTTCTTC. Translation: CASSLGGTGNKFF. Variable domain in full (rest from reference TRBV5-1 and TRBJ2-1): KAGVTQTPRYLIKTRGQQVTLSCSPISGHRSVSWYQQTPGQGLQFLFEYFSETQRNKGNFPGRFSGRQFSNSRSEMNVSTLELGDSALYLCASSLGGTGNKFFGPGTRLTVL.

There are a few counts of this clone. This chain connects TRBV28 to TRBJ1-5, with TRBD1 as a possible D gene (5 bases). CDR3 length equals 15 residues. V was cut by 3 bases and J by 6 bases, with 15 bases left in between. Germline-derived CDR1 and CDR2 are MDHEN and SYDVKM. The CDR3 region is CASSFRAREGQPQHF. Written as DNA, the CDR3 is TGTGCCAGCAGTTTTAGGGCCAGGGAGGGTCAGCCCCAGCATTTT.

The CDR3 DNA is TGCGCCAGCAGCCAAAGTAGCAGCGGGGAGCTGTTTTTT. Translating gives CASSQSSSGELFF. This chain connects TRBV5-1 to TRBJ2-2; D gene unclear. The CDR3 is made up of 13 amino acids. Trimming stripped 4 bases from V and 7 bases from J, with 11 bases between. Germline-derived CDR1 and CDR2 are SGHRS and YFSETQ.

This chain links TRBV7-2 with TRBJ2-1, with TRBD2 matching over 9 bases. The J segment lost 3 bases and the V segment lost 5 bases, leaving 2 bases of the junction unmatched. The CDR3 runs to 14 residues. Germline V gene data show CDR1 as SGHTA and CDR2 as FQGNSA. The CDR3 DNA reads TGTGCCAGCAGCAGCGGGGGGCTCTACAATGAGCAGTTCTTC. Its translation: CASSSGGLYNEQFF.

The gene calls are TRBV2 and TRBJ2-3; 7 nucleotides align to TRBD2. Germline V gene lookup returns CDR1 SNHLY and CDR2 FYNNEI. This CDR3 contains 16 residues. The ends lost 3 bases at V and 4 bases at J; junction bases unmatched: 10. The CDR3 coding sequence is TGTGCCAGCAGTGAGGCTAGCGGACTAGATTCAGATACGCAGTATTTT. Amino acid sequence: CASSEASGLDSDTQYF.

The V gene is TRBV9, the J gene TRBJ2-3; 7 bases are a match to TRBD2. The germline gives CDR1 SGDLS, CDR2 YYNGEE. The CDR3 length is 16 residues. With 0 bases clipped from V and 3 bases from J, the junction kept 7 bases outside the gene matches. CDR3 amino acids: CASSVGGGRGTDTQYF. The CDR3, as DNA: TGTGCCAGCAGCGTAGGAGGAGGGAGGGGAACAGATACGCAGTATTTT.

This chain joins TRBV15 and TRBJ2-1; D is ambiguous. The CDR3 runs 12 residues. The germline CDR1 and CDR2 sequences are LNHNV and YYDKDF (reference sequence). Trimming removed 1 base at V and 6 bases at J, with 4 bases between. For the CDR3, the DNA is TGTGCCACCAGCAGAGTCAGCAATGAGCAGTTCTTC. Its translation: CATSRVSNEQFF.

The chain employs TRBV18 and TRBJ1-2; possible D gene TRBD1, 6 bases. CDR3 length: 16 residues. Trimming pared 0 bases from V and 4 bases from J, leaving 15 bases between. The germline V gene has CDR1 KGHSH and CDR2 LQKENI. The CDR3 DNA reads TGTGCCAGCTCACCACCCCCAGGGGTGGGGCGCTATGGCTACACCTTC. It is translated as CASSPPPGVGRYGYTF.

This clone was seen just once. This chain connects TRBV2 to TRBJ1-5, with a tentative D call TRBD1 (6 bases). The V end was cut by 7 bases, the J end by 4 bases, with 8 bases between. CDR3 length equals 12 residues. In germline, CDR1 is SNHLY, CDR2 FYNNEI. The CDR3 here is CASTQGNQPQHF. In DNA form, the CDR3 reads TGTGCCAGCACTCAGGGGAATCAGCCCCAGCATTTT.

The chain combines TRBV28 with TRBJ2-7, with 11 nucleotides matching TRBD2. There are 14 residues in the CDR3. After removal of 6 bases from V and 2 bases from J, the junction contained 3 bases not matched to a gene. Germline values: CDR1 MDHEN, CDR2 SYDVKM. This chain's CDR3 is CASSQTSGAYEQYF. Here the CDR3 DNA reads TGTGCCAGCAGCCAGACTAGCGGGGCCTACGAGCAGTACTTC.

This chain joins TRBV6-6 and TRBJ2-5; 7 positions match TRBD1. This CDR3 has 14 amino acids. The germline CDR1 and CDR2 sequences are MNHNY and SVGAGI (reference sequence). V was clipped by 6 bases and J by 4 bases; unmatched bases: 8. The CDR3 bases are TGTGCCAGCAGCCCCGCACAGGGGCGAGAGACCCAGTACTTC. This gives the protein CASSPAQGRETQYF.

The table lists this clone with a few counts. The V gene is TRBV7-9, the J gene TRBJ2-2; 9 nucleotides match TRBD2. The trim removed 3 bases at V and 4 bases at J, leaving 3 bases unmatched. This CDR3 contains 15 residues. Looked up from germline, CDR1 is SEHNR and CDR2 is FQNEAQ (reference sequence). The CDR3 bases are TGTGCCAGCAGCTTTGTAGCGGGAGTCACCGGGGAGCTGTTTTTT. Amino acid sequence: CASSFVAGVTGELFF. Complete variable domain (other parts from reference TRBV7-9 and TRBJ2-2): DTGVSQNPRHKITKRGQNVTFRCDPISEHNRLYWYRQTLGQGPEFLTYFQNEAQLEKSRLLSDRFSAERPKGSFSTLEIQRTEQGDSAMYLCASSFVAGVTGELFFGEGSRLTVL.